This T cell receptor beta chain was found in a study of yellow fever vaccine responses in identical twins. CDR3 length equals 15 residues. Trimming took off 4 bases at V and 0 bases at J, with 10 bases between the two ends. Looked up from germline, CDR1 is DFQATT and CDR2 is SNEGSKA (reference sequence). TCRdb independently ran MiXCR on the RT-PCR reads; one entry per CDR3 protein. The data contain some 16,000 distinct CDR3 sequences, approximately 80% of them singletons. The receptor was isolated from a woman between 18 and 29 years old who received the yellow fever vaccine. The sequences come from T cells from blood (PBMCs), unsorted or a sorted subset (not recorded which), collected before or after yellow fever vaccination (not recorded which). The rearrangement links TRBV20-1 to TRBJ2-6, with D unresolved. As DNA, the CDR3 is TGCAGTGCTACTCTTCACTTCTCTGGGGCCAACGTCCTGACTTTC. Its translation: CSATLHFSGANVLTF.